The rows below give T cell receptor beta chains drawn from one sample of a study of blood T cells in healthy people across ages. In TCRdb, the 5' RACE reads were re-called with MiXCR into one record per CDR3 protein. The table includes about 900,000 distinct CDR3 sequences, approximately 67% detected once. Sequenced material: blood. All receptors come from a young man in good health. Both conserved end residues are part of each CDR3. The D gene is left open where the match is weak. Rows give clone size only sometimes, using once, few, many, or a class for an expanded clone.

V	size	D	J	DNA	CDR3
TRBV7-8	few	NA	TRBJ2-7	TGTGCCAGCAGCACAAACTTAAGGGGCTCCTACGAGCAGTACTTC	CASSTNLRGSYEQYF
TRBV7-8	NA	NA	TRBJ2-5	TGTGCCAGCAGCTTAGGGCAGTTCGAGACCCAGTACTTC	CASSLGQFETQYF
TRBV6-5	NA	NA	TRBJ1-2	TGTGCCAGCAGTTACACTGGGCGGCTCTATGGCTACACCTTC	CASSYTGRLYGYTF
TRBV6-1	NA	NA	TRBJ2-1	TGTGCCAGCAGTGCCTTTTTTGGAGGGCCGAGGAATGAGCAGTTCTTC	CASSAFFGGPRNEQFF
TRBV6-6	NA	NA	TRBJ2-3	TGTGCCAGCAGGCCAGGTTTACACACAGATACGCAGTATTTT	CASRPGLHTDTQYF
TRBV29-1	few	TRBD1	TRBJ1-1	TGCAGCGTGCAGACAGGGGGCTCGAACACTGAAGCTTTCTTT	CSVQTGGSNTEAFF
TRBV4-2	NA	NA	TRBJ1-1	TGTGCCAGCAGCCAAGAGGGGGCGGCTTTCTTT	CASSQEGAAFF
TRBV27	few	TRBD2	TRBJ2-5	TGTGCCAGCAGCGAACTTAGCGGGAGCCAAGAGACCCAGTACTTC	CASSELSGSQETQYF
TRBV20-1	NA	NA	TRBJ2-7	TGCAGTGCTAGGCAGGGAGGCGAGCAGTACTTC	CSARQGGEQYF
TRBV6-5	NA	TRBD1	TRBJ2-7	TGTGCCAGCAGGGCACCGGGACAGCGCTACGAGCAGTACTTC	CASRAPGQRYEQYF
TRBV29-1	once	NA	TRBJ2-1	TGCAGCATAGATCCTACTGGCGGCAATGAGCAGTTCTTC	CSIDPTGGNEQFF
TRBV6-2/TRBV6-3	few	TRBD1	TRBJ1-2	TGTGCCAGCAGTTACTTCGGCCAGGGGGCTGGCTACACCTTC	CASSYFGQGAGYTF
TRBV20-1	few	TRBD2	TRBJ2-7	TGCAGTGCTCAGGCGGGGGGGGAGGTATGGGAGCAGTACTTC	CSAQAGGEVWEQYF
TRBV5-6	NA	NA	TRBJ1-5	TGTGCCAGCATTGATCAGCCCCAGCATTTT	CASIDQPQHF
TRBV7-2	NA	NA	TRBJ2-5	TGTGCCTGTGGAGAGGAGACCCAGTACTTC	CACGEETQYF
TRBV28	few	TRBD1	TRBJ1-2	TGTGCCACTTTCCGGGACAGAGTTAACTATGGCTACACCTTC	CATFRDRVNYGYTF